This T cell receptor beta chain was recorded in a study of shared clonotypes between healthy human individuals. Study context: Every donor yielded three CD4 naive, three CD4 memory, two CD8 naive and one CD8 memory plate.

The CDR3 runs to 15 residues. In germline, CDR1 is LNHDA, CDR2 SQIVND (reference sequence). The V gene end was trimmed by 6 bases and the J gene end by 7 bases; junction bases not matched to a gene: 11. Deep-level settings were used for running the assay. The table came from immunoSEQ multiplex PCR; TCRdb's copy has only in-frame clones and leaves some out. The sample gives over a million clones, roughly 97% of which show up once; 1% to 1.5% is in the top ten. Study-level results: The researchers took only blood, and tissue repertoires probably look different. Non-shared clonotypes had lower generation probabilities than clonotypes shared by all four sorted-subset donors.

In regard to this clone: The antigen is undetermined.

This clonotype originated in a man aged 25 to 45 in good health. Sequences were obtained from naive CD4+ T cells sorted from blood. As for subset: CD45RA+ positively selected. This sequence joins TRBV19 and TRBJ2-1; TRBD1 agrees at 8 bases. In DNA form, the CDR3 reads TGTGCCAGTAGCACGGACAGGGCCGATGGGAATGAGCAGTTCTTC. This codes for CASSTDRADGNEQFF.